The rows below give T cell receptor beta chains drawn from one sample of a study of PD-1 blockade in classical Hodgkin lymphoma. The method was immunoSEQ multiplex PCR; TCRdb's version includes in-frame clones alone and lacks a portion of them. The sample consists of 25,000 to 30,000 clones, around 88% of them appearing once. The sample consisted of CD8+ T cells from blood, taken at baseline. Source of these receptors: a human donor with classical Hodgkin lymphoma. Both conserved end residues are trimmed from each CDR3. Clone size, where shown, is once, few, many, or a class for clones that have expanded.

>TRBV4-1|TRBJ2-2|-|19
ASSQDWRGPRTGEWTGELF
>TRBV14|TRBJ1-4|-|11
ASSRQRNEKLF
>TRBV4-3|TRBJ1-1|few|13
ASSHRGTGVTEAF
>TRBV9|TRBJ2-7|-|14
ASSPRTGPTAYEQY
>TRBV28|TRBJ1-1|-|11
ASSRLAGAEAF
>TRBV2|TRBJ1-1|-|9
ASTDRVGAF
>TRBV27|TRBJ2-7|-|14
ASRPFPGTGTYEQY
>TRBV28|TRBJ1-2|-|11
ASSLPDNYGYT
>TRBV30|TRBJ2-1|-|9
AWSVNYEQF
>TRBV11-2|TRBJ2-7|once|12
ASSLISQTYEQY
>TRBV2|TRBJ2-4|once|11
ASRAVSKNIQY
>TRBV28|TRBJ2-1|-|12
ASSDGLAYNEQF
>TRBV6-1|TRBJ1-1|once|14
ASSGERGPSDTEAF
>TRBV6-5|TRBJ1-5|-|12
ASSYLGPNQPQH
>TRBV25-1|TRBJ2-6|-|15
ASSEDRVGAGANVLT
>TRBV6-5|TRBJ1-1|-|12
ASSYRDRGTEAF
>TRBV13|TRBJ2-7|-|14
ASSPWTSGSRYEQY
>TRBV30|TRBJ1-2|-|11
AWSVRQGYGYT
>TRBV9|TRBJ2-3|-|14
ASSVVAGLLTDTQY
>TRBV6-5|TRBJ2-7|-|13
ASSYVGTGTGEQY
>TRBV27|TRBJ1-1|-|12
ASSLTGIFTEAF
>TRBV27|TRBJ1-5|-|12
ASSLGQGYQPQH
>TRBV7-2|TRBJ2-7|-|10
ASSLSSYEQY
>TRBV9|TRBJ2-3|-|12
ASSVEGGTDTQY
>TRBV7-8|TRBJ2-7|-|12
ASSLSPSWYEQY
>TRBV9|TRBJ2-1|-|10
ACGTGVNEQF
>TRBV10-2|TRBJ2-3|-|12
ASSEGGARDTQY
>TRBV29-1|TRBJ2-7|-|13
SVTSSSPSSYEQY
>TRBV4-1|TRBJ1-5|-|11
ASSQGGGGSQH
>TRBV4-1|TRBJ2-3|-|11
ASSPYGTDTQY
>TRBV30|TRBJ1-1|few|14
AWSVLARPLNTEAF
>TRBV9|TRBJ2-2|-|13
ASSVARENTGELF
>TRBV28|TRBJ2-1|-|12
ASGWRGAYNEQF
>TRBV27|TRBJ2-1|-|11
ASSLYSVNEQF
>TRBV30|TRBJ2-1|-|15
AWSGTGDIFSYNEQF
>TRBV5-1|TRBJ2-1|-|11
ASSSSQSHEQF
>TRBV7-3|TRBJ1-4|-|11
ASSLTPLEKLF
>TRBV28|TRBJ2-3|-|15
ASSSPTSGSETDTQY
>TRBV4-1|TRBJ2-7|-|15
ASSQGTGGLRSYEQY
>TRBV27|TRBJ2-5|-|9
ASSFMETQY
>TRBV28|TRBJ2-3|-|12
ASITAGVVDTQY
>TRBV18|TRBJ1-5|-|14
ASSPSDSRSRQPQH
>TRBV18|TRBJ2-5|-|14
ASSTRDRGRLETQY
>TRBV27|TRBJ2-1|-|12
ASSEGQGKSEQF
>TRBV27|TRBJ1-2|-|10
ASRTGGGGYT
>TRBV6-4|TRBJ2-7|-|12
ASSAQGGSYEQY
>TRBV28|TRBJ1-2|once|12
ASSLDDRYYGYT
>TRBV11-2|TRBJ2-3|-|14
ASSLHYGQGIDTQY
>TRBV4-1|TRBJ2-7|-|12
ASTLNTGSYEQY
>TRBV29-1|TRBJ1-2|-|11
SEVGQGSLGYT